Below, one T cell receptor (beta chain) is given with its context. Its target is not known. This specimen belongs to a study of cytomegalovirus exposure and HLA in healthy donors. Regarding the study as a whole: Later analysis suggested most CMV-associated TCR beta chains were HLA-restricted. There were about 160 TCR beta chains listed as cytomegalovirus-associated. CMV antigen specificity of a few CMV-associated chains was confirmed in vitro. Information on immune exposure was restricted to one variable (CMV serostatus).

PCR primers comprised 60 Vbeta and 13 Jbeta primers. TCRdb's copy holds only in-frame clones and misses some; the assay was immunoSEQ multiplex PCR. The sample has about 140,000 clones; 75% to 85% are singletons. The TCR originated in a female donor in good health and CMV-seronegative. Sequenced: PBMCs.

This chain's CDR3 is CATSRLPSSSYNEQFF. The CDR3 DNA reads as TGTGCCACCAGCCGCCTCCCTAGCTCGTCCTACAATGAGCAGTTCTTC. The V gene is TRBV15, the J gene TRBJ2-1; possibly TRBD2 for D (5 bases). The CDR3 loop spans 16 amino acids. Per germline, CDR1 LNHNV and CDR2 YYDKDF (reference sequence). V lost 5 bases and J 1 base, leaving 15 bases between the germline ends. Full variable domain (rest looked up from reference TRBV15 and TRBJ2-1): DAMVIQNPRYQVTQFGKPVTLSCSQTLNHNVMYWYQQKSSQAPKLLFHYYDKDFNNEADTPDNFQSRRPNTSFCFLDIRSPGLGDTAMYLCATSRLPSSSYNEQFFGPGTRLTVL.